Listed below are T cell receptor beta chains from one sample, sequenced in a study of cytomegalovirus exposure and HLA in healthy donors. The repertoire was sequenced with immunoSEQ multiplex PCR; TCRdb's copy has only in-frame clones and lacks some. Of 90,000 to 130,000 clones listed, 75% to 85% are singletons. Sequencing was performed on PBMCs. Receptors were obtained from a woman aged 18-29 years in good health and CMV-seropositive. Both conserved end residues are part of each CDR3. A D gene is named only where the DNA matches it firmly. Rows may omit the clone size; those that give it use once, few, many or a size class.

v_gene,abundance,d_gene,j_gene,CDR3nt,CDR3aa
TRBV15,.,.,TRBJ2-5,TGTGCCACCAGCAGAGATCGAGAGACCCAGTACTTC,CATSRDRETQYF
TRBV7-3,.,.,TRBJ2-1,TGTGCCAGCAGCCCTACGGGGTCCTACAATGAGCAGTTCTTC,CASSPTGSYNEQFF
TRBV5-1,.,.,TRBJ1-1,TGCGCCAGCAGCGCGGTGCCGGCCAACACTGAAGCTTTCTTT,CASSAVPANTEAFF
TRBV6-5,.,TRBD1,TRBJ2-2,TGTGCCAGCAGGGGGACAGGGCACACCGGGGAGCTGTTTTTT,CASRGTGHTGELFF
TRBV7-5,once,.,TRBJ2-3,TGTGCCAGAAGCTCCGCGTCCACTAGCGGGAGGAAGACAGATACGCAGTATTTT,CARSSASTSGRKTDTQYF
TRBV10-3,once,.,TRBJ2-7,TGTGCCATCAGTGAGGGAACGGGATTATACGAGCAGTACTTC,CAISEGTGLYEQYF
TRBV10-1,.,TRBD2,TRBJ2-7,TGCGCCAGCAGTGACGGCGGGAGGGCCTACGAGCAGTACTTC,CASSDGGRAYEQYF
TRBV6-5,.,.,TRBJ2-3,TGTGCCAGCAGTTACGGGACGTGGGGAGGAACAGATACGCAGTATTTT,CASSYGTWGGTDTQYF
TRBV6-5,.,.,TRBJ2-7,TGTGCCAGCAGTTACTCGGAGACCGGGCAGTACTTC,CASSYSETGQYF
TRBV5-4,.,.,TRBJ2-6,TGTGCCAGCAGCTTGGGGCTCAGGGTCTCTGGGGCCAACGTCCTGACTTTC,CASSLGLRVSGANVLTF
TRBV30,.,.,TRBJ2-3,TGTGCCTGGAGAAATCTTGATACGCAGTATTTT,CAWRNLDTQYF
TRBV7-9,.,TRBD2,TRBJ2-3,TGTGCCAGCAGCTTTCCACTACAACGTTCAGCGGGAGGGACAGATACGCAGTATTTT,CASSFPLQRSAGGTDTQYF
TRBV6-1,.,TRBD1,TRBJ1-2,TGTGCCAGCAGTGAGAAGACAGGGGGCATTGGGTACTATGGCTACACCTTC,CASSEKTGGIGYYGYTF
TRBV7-9,.,TRBD2,TRBJ2-3,TGTGCCAGCAGCTTCGGACTAGCGCCAGATACGCAGTATTTT,CASSFGLAPDTQYF
TRBV7-2,.,.,TRBJ1-5,TGTGCCAGCAGCTTAGACGCGGGAATCGGCAATCAGCCCCAGCATTTT,CASSLDAGIGNQPQHF
TRBV18,.,.,TRBJ2-3,TGTGCCAGCTCACCACCTTCCGGAGCCACAGATACGCAGTATTTT,CASSPPSGATDTQYF
TRBV10-3,.,TRBD1,TRBJ1-2,TGTGCCATCGGGGACAGCTATGGCTACACCTTC,CAIGDSYGYTF
TRBV27,once,.,TRBJ1-4,TGTGCCAGCAGTTCCCCCTCGACAGGACCTAATGAAAAACTGTTTTTT,CASSSPSTGPNEKLFF
TRBV19,.,.,TRBJ2-5,TGTGCCAGTAGTGTGGGACTGGGGGAGACCCAGTACTTC,CASSVGLGETQYF
TRBV9,.,TRBD2,TRBJ2-7,TGTGCCAGCAGCGTAGGAACTAGCGCACCGTCCTACGAGCAGTACTTC,CASSVGTSAPSYEQYF
TRBV7-6,.,.,TRBJ1-1,TGTGCCAGCAGCCGCAGCACTACCGACAGGACGGCTCTCCCTGAAGCTTTCTTT,CASSRSTTDRTALPEAFF
TRBV28,.,TRBD1,TRBJ1-4,TGTGCCAGCAGTTTTCGGGAACAGGGGAACGAAAAACTGTTTTTT,CASSFREQGNEKLFF
TRBV11-2,.,TRBD2,TRBJ2-1,TGTGCCAGCAGCTCCCCTATTGCGGGAGGCGATCTCTCCTACAATGAGCAGTTCTTC,CASSSPIAGGDLSYNEQFF
TRBV6-1,.,TRBD1,TRBJ2-1,TGTGCCAGCAGTGGCCGGATAGGACAGGGGGCGCGAGAGCAGTTCTTC,CASSGRIGQGAREQFF
TRBV30,once,TRBD1,TRBJ1-3,TGTGCCTGGGGACAGGGAGGAAACACCATATATTTT,CAWGQGGNTIYF
TRBV30,once,TRBD2,TRBJ2-1,TGTGCCTGGGTCCGGGCTAGCGGGAGGGCCTTGTACAATGAGCAGTTCTTC,CAWVRASGRALYNEQFF
TRBV6-6,.,TRBD1,TRBJ2-1,TGTGCCAGCGCCCTGGACAGGGCCAACGAGCAGTTCTTC,CASALDRANEQFF
TRBV6-4,.,.,TRBJ1-2,TGTGCCAGCAGTGACTCATGGGGGCTTGGCTACACCTTC,CASSDSWGLGYTF
TRBV10-1,once,TRBD1,TRBJ1-1,TGCGCCAGCAGTGAAACCGACAGGGACACTGAAGCTTTCTTT,CASSETDRDTEAFF
TRBV2,few,.,TRBJ2-1,TGTGCCAGCAGCCTCCCCCTAGTTGGGGGCGAGCAGTTCTTC,CASSLPLVGGEQFF
TRBV5-4,.,.,TRBJ2-7,TGTGCCAGCAGCTTAGAGACAGGCGTCTCCTACGAGCAGTACTTC,CASSLETGVSYEQYF
TRBV28,.,TRBD1,TRBJ2-6,TGTGCCAGCAGTCTATGGACAGGGGTGGGTACTGGGGCCAACGTCCTGACTTTC,CASSLWTGVGTGANVLTF
TRBV20-1,few,.,TRBJ2-7,TGCAGTGCTAGTGGCAGGGCCGAGCAGTACTTC,CSASGRAEQYF
TRBV19,.,TRBD1,TRBJ2-5,TGTGCCAGGGGACAGCAAGAGACCCAGTACTTC,CARGQQETQYF
TRBV15,.,.,TRBJ1-4,TGTGCCACCAGCCCAATACACAGGGAAAAACTGTTTTTT,CATSPIHREKLFF
TRBV18,.,.,TRBJ1-2,TGTGCCAGCTCACCAGACAGCCTGTATGGCTACACCTTC,CASSPDSLYGYTF
TRBV27,few,TRBD1,TRBJ2-7,TGTGCCAGCAGTTTCCACGGACAGGGGGTGTACGAGCAGTACTTC,CASSFHGQGVYEQYF
TRBV6-5,few,TRBD1,TRBJ1-2,TGTGCCAGCACTAGAGACAGGGATGATAACTATGGCTACACCTTC,CASTRDRDDNYGYTF
TRBV7-3,.,TRBD1,TRBJ2-6,TGTGCCAGCAGCCAAAGGCAGGGGGCTGGGGCCAACGTCCTGACTTTC,CASSQRQGAGANVLTF
TRBV30,.,TRBD1,TRBJ2-5,TGTGCCTGGAGTAGGGACAGGGGGGGGGAGACCCAGTACTTC,CAWSRDRGGETQYF
TRBV11-3,.,.,TRBJ1-3,TGTGCCAGCAGCCGGGGTGAAGGAAACACCATATATTTT,CASSRGEGNTIYF
TRBV5-1,.,.,TRBJ1-1,TGCGCCAGCAGCTTGGGGAGAGAAGCTTTCTTT,CASSLGREAFF
TRBV14,.,.,TRBJ2-5,TGTGCCAGCAGCCATCAGGCTCGGGGAGAGACCCAGTACTTC,CASSHQARGETQYF
TRBV6-5,.,TRBD1,TRBJ1-6,TGTGCCAGCAGATCTCCGGGACAGAAGCTTTCACCCCTCCACTTT,CASRSPGQKLSPLHF
TRBV4-2,.,TRBD1,TRBJ2-6,TGTGCCAGCAGCTCACAGGGGGCGCTCCTTTCTGGGGCCAACGTCCTGACTTTC,CASSSQGALLSGANVLTF
TRBV7-9,.,.,TRBJ1-2,TGTGCCAGCAGCTTAGCGCAAGGGGATTCGTATGGCTACACCTTC,CASSLAQGDSYGYTF
TRBV19,once,.,TRBJ1-3,TGTGCCAGTAGTATCCGCCAGGGGTTGTCTGGAAACACCATATATTTT,CASSIRQGLSGNTIYF
TRBV27,.,.,TRBJ1-1,TGTGCCAGCAGTTTACCGGGAATTGAAGCTTTCTTT,CASSLPGIEAFF
TRBV5-1,.,TRBD1,TRBJ1-2,TGCGCCAGCAGCCCGTGGACAGGGCCGGTGGTGAACTATGGCTACACCTTC,CASSPWTGPVVNYGYTF
TRBV14,.,TRBD2,TRBJ2-1,TGTGCCAGCAGCCGAAACGCGCGGACGGGAGGCCCCCGACATTACAATGAGCAGTTCTTC,CASSRNARTGGPRHYNEQFF
TRBV11-2,.,.,TRBJ2-5,TGTGCCAGCAGCTTACACACAGGCCGAAAAGAGACCCAGTACTTC,CASSLHTGRKETQYF
TRBV11-3,once,TRBD1,TRBJ1-1,TGTGCCAGCAGCTTGAACAGGGGTGGCACTGAAGCTTTCTTT,CASSLNRGGTEAFF
TRBV28,.,TRBD1,TRBJ1-2,TGTGCCAGCAGTTTAGGACAGGGGCGCTATGGCTACACCTTC,CASSLGQGRYGYTF
TRBV6-5,few,TRBD1,TRBJ1-1,TGTGCCAGCAGTTACCAACAGGGGGCAGTCACTGAAGCTTTCTTT,CASSYQQGAVTEAFF
TRBV7-3,.,.,TRBJ2-3,TGTGCCAGCAGCGTCGGGACTACAGATACGCAGTATTTT,CASSVGTTDTQYF
TRBV5-1,.,.,TRBJ2-5,TGCGCCAGCAGCTTGAACGGGGAGACCCAGTACTTC,CASSLNGETQYF
TRBV7-3,few,TRBD2,TRBJ2-5,TGTGCCAGCAGCTCCGGGACTAGCGGGATATTCTCGTATAGGGAGACCCAGTACTTC,CASSSGTSGIFSYRETQYF